The rows below give T cell receptor beta chains drawn from one sample of a study of memory CD4+ T cells and cytomegalovirus serostatus. Clones were sequenced by immunoSEQ multiplex PCR, and TCRdb holds only the in-frame ones, with some missing. The sample lists about 64,000 clones; 60% to 80% were seen once. Sequencing input: memory CD4+ T cells from blood. The receptors derive from an adult in good health and CMV-seronegative. The CDR3 runs from the conserved cysteine through the conserved F or W. The D gene is left open where the match is weak. The listing skips clone size in some rows; elsewhere it reads once, few, many or a size class.

clone_size: .
j_call: TRBJ2-1
d_call: .
v_call: TRBV6-1
cdr3_aa: CASSEAGGWDEQFF
cdr3_nt: TGTGCCAGCAGTGAAGCCGGGGGCTGGGATGAGCAGTTCTTC

clone_size: .
j_call: TRBJ1-2
d_call: .
v_call: TRBV7-2
cdr3_aa: CATTRTGENYGYTF
cdr3_nt: TGTGCCACTACAAGAACGGGGGAGAACTATGGCTACACCTTC

clone_size: .
j_call: TRBJ1-1
d_call: TRBD1
v_call: TRBV7-9
cdr3_aa: CASGQGSTEAFF
cdr3_nt: TGTGCCAGCGGACAGGGATCCACTGAAGCTTTCTTT

clone_size: few
j_call: TRBJ1-1
d_call: TRBD1
v_call: TRBV19
cdr3_aa: CASTGQGNTEAFF
cdr3_nt: TGTGCCAGTACCGGACAGGGGAACACTGAAGCTTTCTTT

clone_size: .
j_call: TRBJ2-3
d_call: .
v_call: TRBV21-1
cdr3_aa: CASSKSRGSGSTDTQYF
cdr3_nt: TGTGCCAGCAGCAAATCTAGAGGTAGCGGGAGCACAGATACGCAGTATTTT

clone_size: once
j_call: TRBJ1-2
d_call: .
v_call: TRBV19
cdr3_aa: CASSNIEGGYTF
cdr3_nt: TGTGCCAGTAGTAACATCGAGGGGGGCTACACCTTC

clone_size: .
j_call: TRBJ1-1
d_call: .
v_call: TRBV29-1
cdr3_aa: CSVERRRGALGAFF
cdr3_nt: TGCAGCGTTGAAAGGCGACGGGGGGCTCTGGGAGCTTTCTTT

clone_size: .
j_call: TRBJ2-5
d_call: .
v_call: TRBV14
cdr3_aa: CASSPIGPGETQYF
cdr3_nt: TGTGCCAGCAGCCCCATCGGTCCGGGAGAGACCCAGTACTTC

clone_size: .
j_call: TRBJ1-1
d_call: .
v_call: TRBV7-2
cdr3_aa: CASSDLGQGNTEAFF
cdr3_nt: TGTGCCAGCAGCGATCTAGGGCAGGGGAACACTGAAGCTTTCTTT

clone_size: .
j_call: TRBJ2-5
d_call: TRBD2
v_call: TRBV6-5
cdr3_aa: CASSYEVAGGRETQYF
cdr3_nt: TGTGCCAGCAGTTACGAAGTAGCGGGAGGAAGAGAGACCCAGTACTTC

clone_size: .
j_call: TRBJ2-3
d_call: TRBD2
v_call: TRBV5-1
cdr3_aa: CASRRTSDGTDTQYF
cdr3_nt: TGCGCCAGCAGGAGGACTAGCGACGGCACAGATACGCAGTATTTT

clone_size: .
j_call: TRBJ2-7
d_call: TRBD1
v_call: TRBV19
cdr3_aa: CASSMRTGSTRQIYEQYF
cdr3_nt: TGTGCCAGTAGTATGAGGACAGGGTCTACTCGTCAAATCTACGAGCAGTACTTC

clone_size: once
j_call: TRBJ1-4
d_call: TRBD1
v_call: TRBV30
cdr3_aa: CAWGAGRTGGNEKLFF
cdr3_nt: TGTGCCTGGGGAGCAGGAAGGACAGGGGGAAATGAAAAACTGTTTTTT

clone_size: .
j_call: TRBJ2-7
d_call: .
v_call: TRBV28
cdr3_aa: CASLEAGASYEQYF
cdr3_nt: TGTGCCAGCCTTGAGGCGGGGGCCTCCTACGAGCAGTACTTC

clone_size: .
j_call: TRBJ2-7
d_call: TRBD2
v_call: TRBV7-9
cdr3_aa: CASSPGLADYEQYF
cdr3_nt: TGTGCCAGCAGCCCGGGGCTAGCGGACTACGAGCAGTACTTC

clone_size: once
j_call: TRBJ1-4
d_call: .
v_call: TRBV18
cdr3_aa: CASSQEIATNEKLFF
cdr3_nt: TGTGCCAGCTCCCAGGAAATTGCAACTAATGAAAAACTGTTTTTT

clone_size: .
j_call: TRBJ2-1
d_call: .
v_call: TRBV5-1
cdr3_aa: CASSVGQGNNEQFF
cdr3_nt: TGCGCCAGCAGCGTAGGGCAGGGAAACAATGAGCAGTTCTTC

clone_size: .
j_call: TRBJ2-5
d_call: .
v_call: TRBV7-2
cdr3_aa: CASSQERVMKTQYF
cdr3_nt: TGTGCCAGCAGCCAAGAGAGGGTGATGAAGACCCAGTACTTC

clone_size: .
j_call: TRBJ1-4
d_call: .
v_call: TRBV13
cdr3_aa: CASSLRQTSTNEKLFF
cdr3_nt: TGTGCCAGCAGCTTACGGCAGACCTCAACTAATGAAAAACTGTTTTTT

clone_size: few
j_call: TRBJ2-7
d_call: .
v_call: TRBV30
cdr3_aa: CAWSVSIYEQYF
cdr3_nt: TGTGCCTGGAGTGTAAGCATCTACGAGCAGTACTTC

clone_size: .
j_call: TRBJ2-3
d_call: TRBD2
v_call: TRBV19
cdr3_aa: CASSMTSGGPGTQYF
cdr3_nt: TGTGCCAGTAGTATGACTAGCGGGGGGCCGGGTACGCAGTATTTT

clone_size: .
j_call: TRBJ2-3
d_call: .
v_call: TRBV29-1
cdr3_aa: CSVEQGLGFTDTQYF
cdr3_nt: TGCAGCGTCGAACAGGGCCTGGGATTCACAGATACGCAGTATTTT

clone_size: .
j_call: TRBJ1-3
d_call: .
v_call: TRBV30
cdr3_aa: CAWSVGRSSGNTIYF
cdr3_nt: TGTGCCTGGAGTGTTGGCAGGAGCTCTGGAAACACCATATATTTT

clone_size: .
j_call: TRBJ1-2
d_call: .
v_call: TRBV5-5
cdr3_aa: CASIPDNYGYTF
cdr3_nt: TGTGCCAGCATCCCGGACAACTATGGCTACACCTTC

clone_size: .
j_call: TRBJ2-7
d_call: TRBD2
v_call: TRBV10-3
cdr3_aa: CAISVGGGGPYEQYF
cdr3_nt: TGTGCCATCTCAGTGGGAGGCGGGGGGCCCTACGAGCAGTACTTC

clone_size: .
j_call: TRBJ2-5
d_call: TRBD2
v_call: TRBV18
cdr3_aa: CASSRERGGPGETQYF
cdr3_nt: TGTGCCAGCTCACGAGAACGCGGGGGGCCGGGGGAGACCCAGTACTTC

clone_size: .
j_call: TRBJ1-2
d_call: .
v_call: TRBV6-1
cdr3_aa: CASIREANYGYTF
cdr3_nt: TGTGCCAGCATTCGGGAGGCTAACTATGGCTACACCTTC

clone_size: .
j_call: TRBJ2-7
d_call: .
v_call: TRBV6-1
cdr3_aa: CASSEVGYEQYF
cdr3_nt: TGTGCCAGCAGTGAAGTGGGCTACGAGCAGTACTTC

clone_size: .
j_call: TRBJ2-5
d_call: TRBD1
v_call: TRBV10-3
cdr3_aa: CATRVAVGTGQETQYF
cdr3_nt: TGTGCCACCAGGGTCGCAGTAGGGACAGGGCAAGAGACCCAGTACTTC

clone_size: .
j_call: TRBJ1-4
d_call: .
v_call: TRBV27
cdr3_aa: CASGGVREKLFF
cdr3_nt: TGTGCCAGCGGTGGGGTTCGCGAAAAACTGTTTTTT

clone_size: few
j_call: TRBJ1-2
d_call: .
v_call: TRBV28
cdr3_aa: CASSLEGFRGYTF
cdr3_nt: TGTGCCAGCAGTTTAGAGGGTTTTAGGGGCTACACCTTC

clone_size: few
j_call: TRBJ2-5
d_call: .
v_call: TRBV4-1
cdr3_aa: CASSQEWTTPYQETQYF
cdr3_nt: TGCGCCAGCAGCCAAGAATGGACTACCCCGTACCAAGAGACCCAGTACTTC

clone_size: .
j_call: TRBJ1-2
d_call: .
v_call: TRBV14
cdr3_aa: CASSQGAVANYGYTF
cdr3_nt: TGTGCCAGCAGCCAAGGGGCAGTAGCTAACTATGGCTACACCTTC

clone_size: once
j_call: TRBJ2-3
d_call: .
v_call: TRBV7-7
cdr3_aa: CASSTDPSTDTQYF
cdr3_nt: TGTGCTAGCAGCACGGACCCGAGCACAGATACGCAGTATTTT

clone_size: .
j_call: TRBJ2-3
d_call: .
v_call: TRBV12-5
cdr3_aa: CASGLGQPTDTQYF
cdr3_nt: TGTGCTAGTGGTTTGGGCCAGCCCACAGATACGCAGTATTTT

clone_size: .
j_call: TRBJ2-7
d_call: TRBD2
v_call: TRBV5-1
cdr3_aa: CASSTGWTSGNYEQYF
cdr3_nt: TGCGCCAGCAGCACCGGGTGGACTAGCGGGAATTACGAGCAGTACTTC

clone_size: few
j_call: TRBJ1-6
d_call: .
v_call: TRBV11-2
cdr3_aa: CASSSIPSALHF
cdr3_nt: TGTGCCAGCAGCTCCATCCCCTCGGCCCTCCACTTT

clone_size: few
j_call: TRBJ2-2
d_call: .
v_call: TRBV11-2
cdr3_aa: CASSFAEAGELFF
cdr3_nt: TGTGCCAGCAGCTTTGCGGAGGCCGGGGAGCTGTTTTTT

clone_size: once
j_call: TRBJ2-6
d_call: .
v_call: TRBV30
cdr3_aa: CAWKRASGANVLTF
cdr3_nt: TGTGCCTGGAAGAGGGCCTCTGGGGCCAACGTCCTGACTTTC

clone_size: .
j_call: TRBJ2-2
d_call: .
v_call: TRBV2
cdr3_aa: CASRGDGYTGELFF
cdr3_nt: TGTGCCAGCAGGGGAGATGGGTACACCGGGGAGCTGTTTTTT

clone_size: .
j_call: TRBJ2-5
d_call: TRBD2
v_call: TRBV5-6
cdr3_aa: CASSWTSGNQETQYF
cdr3_nt: TGTGCCAGCAGCTGGACTAGCGGCAACCAAGAGACCCAGTACTTC

clone_size: .
j_call: TRBJ1-4
d_call: .
v_call: TRBV5-6
cdr3_aa: CASSLMGGINEKLFF
cdr3_nt: TGTGCCAGCAGCTTGATGGGGGGTATTAATGAAAAACTGTTTTTT

clone_size: .
j_call: TRBJ1-5
d_call: .
v_call: TRBV14
cdr3_aa: CASSQGGTYQPQHF
cdr3_nt: TGTGCCAGCAGCCAAGGAGGAACCTATCAGCCCCAGCATTTT

clone_size: .
j_call: TRBJ2-4
d_call: TRBD2
v_call: TRBV13
cdr3_aa: CASSLYGTSGKNIQYF
cdr3_nt: TGTGCCAGCAGCTTATACGGGACTAGCGGGAAAAACATTCAGTACTTC

clone_size: once
j_call: TRBJ1-1
d_call: .
v_call: TRBV6-5
cdr3_aa: CASSYSQNTEAFF
cdr3_nt: TGTGCCAGCAGTTACTCACAGAACACTGAAGCTTTCTTT

clone_size: .
j_call: TRBJ2-7
d_call: .
v_call: TRBV7-2
cdr3_aa: CASSLNGREQYF
cdr3_nt: TGTGCCAGCAGCTTAAACGGACGCGAGCAGTACTTC

clone_size: .
j_call: TRBJ1-2
d_call: .
v_call: TRBV2
cdr3_aa: CASSEAGTTSSGYGYTF
cdr3_nt: TGTGCCAGCAGTGAAGCCGGGACCACTAGTTCAGGGTATGGCTACACCTTC

clone_size: .
j_call: TRBJ1-1
d_call: .
v_call: TRBV30
cdr3_aa: CAWSVPRLTLNTEAFF
cdr3_nt: TGTGCCTGGAGTGTTCCCAGGCTTACCTTGAACACTGAAGCTTTCTTT

clone_size: .
j_call: TRBJ2-5
d_call: .
v_call: TRBV5-1
cdr3_aa: CASSWGLSGETQYF
cdr3_nt: TGCGCCAGCAGCTGGGGACTGTCTGGGGAGACCCAGTACTTC

clone_size: .
j_call: TRBJ2-7
d_call: .
v_call: TRBV27
cdr3_aa: CASSLTPLDGSSYEQYF
cdr3_nt: TGTGCCAGCAGTTTAACCCCCCTCGACGGGAGCTCCTACGAGCAGTACTTC

clone_size: .
j_call: TRBJ1-2
d_call: TRBD1
v_call: TRBV5-6
cdr3_aa: CASNPRDRYYGYTF
cdr3_nt: TGTGCCAGCAATCCTAGGGACAGATACTATGGCTACACCTTC

clone_size: .
j_call: TRBJ2-7
d_call: TRBD1
v_call: TRBV6-6
cdr3_aa: CASRSLGQGGYEQYF
cdr3_nt: TGTGCCAGCCGAAGCCTGGGACAGGGAGGTTACGAGCAGTACTTC

clone_size: once
j_call: TRBJ1-1
d_call: TRBD1
v_call: TRBV10-3
cdr3_aa: CAISVEGGEGTEAFF
cdr3_nt: TGTGCCATCAGTGTCGAAGGGGGCGAAGGTACTGAAGCTTTCTTT

clone_size: .
j_call: TRBJ1-3
d_call: TRBD1
v_call: TRBV9
cdr3_aa: CASSVGWGQGPYF
cdr3_nt: TGTGCCAGCAGCGTAGGGTGGGGACAGGGCCCCTATTTT

clone_size: .
j_call: TRBJ1-4
d_call: .
v_call: TRBV30
cdr3_aa: CAWSVRGTGNEKLFF
cdr3_nt: TGTGCCTGGAGTGTACGGGGGACTGGTAATGAAAAACTGTTTTTT

clone_size: .
j_call: TRBJ1-2
d_call: .
v_call: TRBV6-6
cdr3_aa: CASSGTGGGYGYTF
cdr3_nt: TGTGCCAGCAGTGGAACGGGGGGGGGCTATGGCTACACCTTC

clone_size: .
j_call: TRBJ1-1
d_call: .
v_call: TRBV7-3
cdr3_aa: CASSLGVGREAFF
cdr3_nt: TGTGCCAGCAGCTTAGGGGTCGGTAGGGAAGCTTTCTTT